This T cell receptor (beta chain) was sequenced during a study of T-cell reconstitution after alpha-beta-depleted transplantation in children. Study findings and constraints: It was newly produced T cells that mostly accounted for T-cell counts and diversity one year after transplant. The study reportedly traced alpha-beta T cells about two months after transplant to several hundred expanded graft clones. In some patients, recipient T cells and intrathymic progenitors surviving conditioning explained high day-60 diversity.

Construction of the TCRbeta library involved unique molecular identifiers. TCRdb reanalysed the PCR reads using MiXCR and keeps one entry per CDR3 protein. The sample lists around 580,000 distinct CDR3 sequences, about a quarter occurring once. Regarding this clonotype: Its antigen is unidentified.

The source material was PBMCs, sampled before TCRalphabeta/CD19-depleted stem cell transplant. This clonotype was sampled from a boy in the first two years of life with Wiskott-Aldrich syndrome, due to receive a stem cell transplant.

The CDR3 reads CASSPQGGGAFF. DNA for the CDR3: TGTGCCAGCAGCCCCCAGGGAGGGGGAGCTTTCTTT. The chain combines TRBV3-1 with TRBJ1-1; maybe TRBD1 (6 bases). V lost 4 bases to trimming and J lost 10 bases, with 13 bases between them. Germline CDR1 reads LGHDT; CDR2 reads YNNKEL (reference sequence). This CDR3 has 12 amino acids.